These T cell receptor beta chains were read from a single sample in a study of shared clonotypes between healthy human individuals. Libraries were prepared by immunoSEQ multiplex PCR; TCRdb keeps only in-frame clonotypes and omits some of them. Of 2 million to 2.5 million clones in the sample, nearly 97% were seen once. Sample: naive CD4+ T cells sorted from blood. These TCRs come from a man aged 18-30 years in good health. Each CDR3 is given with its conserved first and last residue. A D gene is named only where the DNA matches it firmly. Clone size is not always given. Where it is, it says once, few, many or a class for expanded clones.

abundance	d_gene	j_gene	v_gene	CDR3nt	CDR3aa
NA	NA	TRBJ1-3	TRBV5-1	TGCGCCAGCAGCGATAACCGGGTCGACATAAACTCTGGAAACACCATATATTTT	CASSDNRVDINSGNTIYF
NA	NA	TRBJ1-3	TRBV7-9	TGTGCCAGCAGCACCAATAGTTGGTCTGGAAACACCATATATTTT	CASSTNSWSGNTIYF
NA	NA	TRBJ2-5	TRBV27	TGTGCCAGCAGTTTGTCGTGGTCTTCCCAAGAGACCCAGTACTTC	CASSLSWSSQETQYF
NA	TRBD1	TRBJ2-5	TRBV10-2	TGCGCCAGCAGTGAGTCCAGGGGGATAACAGAGACCCAGTACTTC	CASSESRGITETQYF
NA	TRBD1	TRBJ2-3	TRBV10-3	TGTGCCATCAATCGAAGTCCGGGACAGGGCGTTCCAGATACGCAGTATTTT	CAINRSPGQGVPDTQYF
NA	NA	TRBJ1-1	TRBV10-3	TGTGCCATCAGTGAGTCGATTAGCATGAACACTGAAGCTTTCTTT	CAISESISMNTEAFF
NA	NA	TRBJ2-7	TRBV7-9	TGTGCCAGCAGCTTAGGGGCAGGGAACTCCTACGAGCAGTACTTC	CASSLGAGNSYEQYF
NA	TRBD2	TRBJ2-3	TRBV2	TGTGCCAGCAGTGACCACCAGTGGTCTAGCGGACCCACAGATACGCAGTATTTT	CASSDHQWSSGPTDTQYF
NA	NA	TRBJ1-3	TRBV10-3	TGTGCCATCAGTAGGGGGGAACCTGGAAACACCATATATTTT	CAISRGEPGNTIYF
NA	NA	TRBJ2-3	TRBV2	TGTGCCAGCACCGGGGTCACAGATACGCAGTATTTT	CASTGVTDTQYF
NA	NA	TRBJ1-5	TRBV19	TGTGCCAGTAGTATCTTGGCAGATAGCAATCAGCCCCAGCATTTT	CASSILADSNQPQHF
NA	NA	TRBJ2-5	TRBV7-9	TGTGCCAGCAGTCTCGGAGGGGGACGAGAGACCCAGTACTTC	CASSLGGGRETQYF
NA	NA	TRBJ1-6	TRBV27	TGTGCCAGCAGTTTAGGGCAGAGCTATAATTCACCCCTCCACTTT	CASSLGQSYNSPLHF
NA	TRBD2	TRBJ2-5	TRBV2	TGTGCCAGCAGTGGGGCGGGAGCGTACTTC	CASSGAGAYF
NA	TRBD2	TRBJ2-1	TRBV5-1	TGCGCCAGCAGCTTGAGGACTAGCGGGGGTACCTACAATGAGCAGTTCTTC	CASSLRTSGGTYNEQFF
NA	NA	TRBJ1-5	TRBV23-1	TGCGCCAGCAGTCAATTCGGCCGGCTCAATCAGCCCCAGCATTTT	CASSQFGRLNQPQHF
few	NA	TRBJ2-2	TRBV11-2	TGTGCCAGCAGCTTCGGGACCGGGGAGCTGTTTTTT	CASSFGTGELFF
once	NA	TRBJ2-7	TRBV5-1	TGCGCCAGCAGCTTTGTCAGTGACTACGAGCAGTACTTC	CASSFVSDYEQYF
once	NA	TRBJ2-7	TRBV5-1	TGCGCCAGCAGCCCATCCAGGGTAACAAACGAGCAGTACTTC	CASSPSRVTNEQYF
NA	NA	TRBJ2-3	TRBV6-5	TGTGCCAGCAGTCTATGGCCGTACACAGATACGCAGTATTTT	CASSLWPYTDTQYF
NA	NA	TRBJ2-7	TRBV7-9	TGTGCCAGCAGCTTAGCGGCTCACTCCCACGAGCAGTACTTC	CASSLAAHSHEQYF
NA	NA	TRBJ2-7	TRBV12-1	TGTGCCAGCAGCTTTACCCCCCCCCTACAGGGTAGGTACGAGCAGTACTTC	CASSFTPPLQGRYEQYF
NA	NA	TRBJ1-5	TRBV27	TGTGCCAGCAGTCTAAAAGCCGGGGGTGGCAATCAGCCCCAGCATTTT	CASSLKAGGGNQPQHF
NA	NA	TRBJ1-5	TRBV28	TGTGCCAGCAGCAGCTCAGGGGAAGGGCAGCCCCAGCATTTT	CASSSSGEGQPQHF
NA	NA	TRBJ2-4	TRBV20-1	TGCAGTGCTAAGGAAGTCTCTATTCAGTACTTC	CSAKEVSIQYF